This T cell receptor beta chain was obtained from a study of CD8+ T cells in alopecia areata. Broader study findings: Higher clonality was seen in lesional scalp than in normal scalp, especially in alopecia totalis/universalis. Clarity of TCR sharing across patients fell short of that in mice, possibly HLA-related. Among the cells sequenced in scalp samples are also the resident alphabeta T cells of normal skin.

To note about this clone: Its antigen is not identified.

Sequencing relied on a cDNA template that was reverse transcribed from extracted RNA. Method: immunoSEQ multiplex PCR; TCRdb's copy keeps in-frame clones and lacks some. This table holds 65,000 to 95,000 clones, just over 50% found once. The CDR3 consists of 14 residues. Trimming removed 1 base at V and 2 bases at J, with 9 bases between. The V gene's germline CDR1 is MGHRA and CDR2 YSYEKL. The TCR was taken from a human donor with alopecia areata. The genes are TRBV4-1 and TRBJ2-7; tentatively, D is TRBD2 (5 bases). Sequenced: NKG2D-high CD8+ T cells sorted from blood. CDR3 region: CASSQGGSAYEQYF. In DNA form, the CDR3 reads TGCGCCAGCAGCCAAGGAGGGAGCGCCTACGAGCAGTACTTC.